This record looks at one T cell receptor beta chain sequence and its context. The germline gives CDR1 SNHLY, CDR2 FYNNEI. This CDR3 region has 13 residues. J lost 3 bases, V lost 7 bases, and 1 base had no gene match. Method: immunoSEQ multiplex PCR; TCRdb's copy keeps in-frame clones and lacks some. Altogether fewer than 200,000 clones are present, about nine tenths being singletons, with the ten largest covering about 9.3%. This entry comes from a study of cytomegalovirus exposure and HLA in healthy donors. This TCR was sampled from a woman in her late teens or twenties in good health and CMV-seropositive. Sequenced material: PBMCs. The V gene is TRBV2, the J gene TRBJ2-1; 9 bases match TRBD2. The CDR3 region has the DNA TGTGCCAGCACTAGCGGGAACTACAATGAGCAGTTCTTC. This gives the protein CASTSGNYNEQFF.